This T cell receptor beta chain appears in the sequencing data of a study of blood T cell repertoires in COVID-19. The wider study: Whether acute or convalescent, the COVID-19 samples came from the United States, Italy and Spain. PBMCs, B-cell-depleted T cells, or T cells were the source of the cDNA or gDNA that made up the material.

The authors' processing: Amplification of reference gene primers was used by the study to estimate nucleated cell counts. The protocol was immunoSEQ multiplex PCR, while the TCRdb copy is restricted to in-frame clones and leaves out a portion. That table gives V, J and clone size, and the DNA gave D and trimming. The sample consists of roughly 200,000 clones, around 88% of them appearing once. J lost 1 base, V lost 5 bases, and 6 bases had no gene match. This CDR3 is built from 16 residues. Germline CDR1 KGHSH, CDR2 LQKENI. The sequence was collected from a man between 35 and 55 years old with active or convalescent COVID-19. The specimen sequenced was peripheral blood. This rearrangement joins TRBV18 to TRBJ2-7; 12 bases are a match to TRBD1. Written as DNA, the CDR3 is TGTGCCAGCTCATCGGGACAGGGGGCTGTATCCTACGAGCAGTACTTC. It yields the protein CASSSGQGAVSYEQYF.